A selection of T cell receptor beta chains follows, all from one sample in a study of neoadjuvant nivolumab and ipilimumab in lung cancer. Sequencing used immunoSEQ multiplex PCR; TCRdb keeps in-frame clones, though not all of them. The data hold approximately 23,000 clones, with about four fifths observed a single time. The sequencing here drew on peripheral blood, taken before neoadjuvant nivolumab, alone or with ipilimumab. These receptors all come from an adult with non-small cell lung cancer. Both conserved end residues are part of each CDR3. The order of the fields is V gene, J gene, clone size, D gene, CDR3 protein, CDR3 DNA. A D gene is named only where the DNA matches it firmly. Size is omitted from some rows. Given values are once, few, many or a class for expanded clones.

>TRBV5-6|TRBJ2-4|.|TRBD1
CASSLRDRVHIQYF
TGTGCCAGCAGCCTACGGGACAGGGTCCACATTCAGTACTTC
>TRBV4-2|TRBJ2-1|once|TRBD2
CASSQDWGGDNEQFF
TGTGCCAGCAGCCAAGACTGGGGGGGAGACAATGAGCAGTTCTTC
>TRBV7-9|TRBJ1-3|.|.
CASSPRARVGNTIYF
TGTGCCAGCAGCCCCAGAGCCAGGGTTGGAAACACCATATATTTT
>TRBV30|TRBJ1-3|.|.
CAWIRQGAGNTIYF
TGTGCCTGGATCCGTCAGGGTGCTGGAAACACCATATATTTT
>TRBV7-8|TRBJ2-5|.|.
CASSWGPETQYF
TGTGCCAGCAGCTGGGGTCCAGAGACCCAGTACTTC
>TRBV6-5|TRBJ2-1|few|TRBD2
CASSLAGGSNEQFF
TGTGCCAGCAGCCTAGCGGGAGGGAGTAATGAGCAGTTCTTC
>TRBV5-4|TRBJ2-7|.|TRBD1
CASRADPDRGEQYF
TGTGCCAGCAGGGCCGATCCCGACAGGGGCGAGCAGTACTTC
>TRBV7-2|TRBJ2-5|.|.
CASSRGAQETQYF
TGTGCCAGCAGCCGGGGGGCACAAGAGACCCAGTACTTC
>TRBV7-2|TRBJ2-2|.|TRBD2
CASSPGTSSSGELFF
TGTGCCAGCAGCCCGGGGACTAGTTCTTCCGGGGAGCTGTTTTTT
>TRBV7-2|TRBJ2-3|.|TRBD2
CASSFGLAGSTDTQYF
TGTGCCAGCAGCTTCGGACTAGCGGGAAGCACAGATACGCAGTATTTT
>TRBV5-5|TRBJ2-1|.|TRBD2
CASSLSSGRRNEQFF
TGTGCCAGCAGCTTGTCTAGCGGGAGAAGGAATGAGCAGTTCTTC
>TRBV11-2|TRBJ2-7|once|.
CASSLVRGGYEQYF
TGTGCCAGCAGCCTAGTCAGGGGCGGGTACGAGCAGTACTTC
>TRBV7-3|TRBJ2-5|.|.
CASSLVGGETQYF
TGTGCCAGCAGCTTAGTAGGAGGGGAGACCCAGTACTTC
>TRBV10-3|TRBJ2-1|few|TRBD2
CAISQASGRDNEQFF
TGTGCCATCAGCCAGGCTAGCGGGAGAGACAATGAGCAGTTCTTC
>TRBV5-1|TRBJ1-5|.|.
CASSLIGGSNQPQHF
TGCGCCAGCAGCTTGATTGGAGGCAGCAATCAGCCCCAGCATTTT
>TRBV14|TRBJ2-1|.|.
CASSPGAYEQFF
TGTGCCAGCAGCCCTGGGGCTTATGAGCAGTTCTTC
>TRBV18|TRBJ2-7|.|.
CASSPGLLTYEQYF
TGTGCCAGCTCACCGGGACTTCTGACCTACGAGCAGTACTTC
>TRBV15|TRBJ2-3|few|TRBD1
CATSRGQGMWYF
TGTGCCACCAGCAGAGGACAGGGGATGTGGTATTTT
>TRBV6-5|TRBJ1-1|.|.
CASSSRAGGTEAFF
TGTGCCAGCAGTTCTCGAGCGGGGGGGACTGAAGCTTTCTTT
>TRBV7-9|TRBJ1-2|few|.
CASSQTGSYGYTF
TGTGCCAGCAGTCAGACAGGTTCCTATGGCTACACCTTC
>TRBV9|TRBJ1-3|.|TRBD1
CASSVGGTGSTGNTIYF
TGTGCCAGCAGCGTGGGAGGGACAGGGTCTACTGGAAACACCATATATTTT
>TRBV9|TRBJ2-2|once|TRBD1
CASSINPGQGAGELFF
TGTGCCAGCAGCATCAACCCGGGACAGGGGGCCGGGGAGCTGTTTTTT
>TRBV29-1|TRBJ2-1|.|TRBD2
CSVPRGGTSSYNEQFF
TGCAGCGTTCCCCGCGGGGGGACAAGCTCCTACAATGAGCAGTTCTTC
>TRBV7-2|TRBJ1-5|.|TRBD1
CASSFVGGTMAQHF
TGTGCCAGCAGCTTCGTAGGGGGCACGATGGCCCAGCATTTT
>TRBV5-4|TRBJ2-3|.|.
CASSLDSTDTQYF
TGTGCCAGCAGCTTGGACAGCACAGATACGCAGTATTTT